This note documents a single T cell receptor (beta chain) sequence. As yet, its antigen is unknown. In the same sample, other DNA sequences code for this CDR3. CDR1 and CDR2 (germline): LGHNA, YNFKEQ. V was clipped by 1 base and J by 6 bases; unmatched bases: 2. This CDR3 contains 13 residues. The entry originates in a study of beta chain features in type 1 diabetes. About the research overall: The patients were much like the healthy donors in age, gender and cell yields. Examination of sorted cells across all samples involved more than 100,000,000 cells. Study-level findings and limits: Moderately but significantly shorter TCRB CDR3s were found in Type 1 diabetes patients in all four CD4+ subsets. Reads derived from cDNA could over-represent cells showing high TCR expression.

Expressed TCRB transcripts were sequenced after all isolated RNA was converted to cDNA. Sequenced by immunoSEQ multiplex PCR; TCRdb stores in-frame clones only, minus some. The profile shows about 650,000 clones, around 12% of them singletons. Staining for CD45RO/CCR7/CD25/CD127/CD95/CD27 allowed sorting of CD4+ naive, central memory, regulatory and stem cell-like memory cells. This TCR was recovered from a man aged 30 to 39 with type 1 diabetes. The V and J genes are TRBV4-2 and TRBJ1-2; 7 bases agree with TRBD1. Sequenced material: naive CD4+ T cells from blood. The CDR3 DNA reads TGTGCCAGCAGCCAAGGAACAGGGGATGGCTACACCTTC. Translating it yields CASSQGTGDGYTF.